One and the same sample provided the 14 T cell receptor beta chains below, sequenced in a study of cytomegalovirus exposure and HLA in healthy donors. TCRdb's table, derived via immunoSEQ multiplex PCR, lists solely in-frame clones and lacks some. The data contain about 98,000 clones, about 90% of them singletons. Sequenced: PBMCs. All receptors come from a man between 18 and 29 years old in good health and CMV-seropositive.

This rearrangement joins TRBV19 to TRBJ1-4; TRBD1 might be the D (5 bases). The CDR3 loop spans 18 amino acids. Germline CDR1 reads LNHDA; CDR2 reads SQIVND (reference sequence). The ends were cut back, 10 bases at V and 0 bases at J, with 24 bases in the middle. This CDR3 reads CATPIGTREGPTNEKLFF. DNA of the CDR3: TGTGCCACGCCAATTGGGACCAGGGAGGGTCCAACTAATGAAAAACTGTTTTTT.

In its sample, this clone was seen a few times. The chain carries TRBV6-5 and TRBJ2-7, with 8 bases fitting TRBD1. With 7 bases clipped from V and 6 bases from J, the junction kept 2 bases outside the gene matches. In germline, CDR1 is MNHEY, CDR2 SVGAGI. The CDR3 contains 11 residues. The CDR3 loop is CASTQGAEQYF. CDR3 sequence (DNA): TGTGCCAGCACCCAGGGGGCCGAGCAGTACTTC.

The V and J genes are TRBV2 and TRBJ1-5; no clear D gene. The CDR3 totals 15 residues. The V end lost 4 bases, the J end lost 2 bases, and 12 bases lay between the germline ends. Germline assignment: CDR1 SNHLY and CDR2 FYNNEI. CDR3: CASSVRLVGNQPQHF. Here the CDR3 DNA reads TGTGCCAGCAGTGTCCGACTAGTGGGCAATCAGCCCCAGCATTTT. The variable domain in full, completed from reference TRBV2 and TRBJ1-5, reads EPEVTQTPSHQVTQMGQEVILRCVPISNHLYFYWYRQILGQKVEFLVSFYNNEISEKSEIFDDQFSVERPDGSNFTLKIRSTKLEDSAMYFCASSVRLVGNQPQHFGDGTRLSIL.

This chain links TRBV10-1 with TRBJ1-6, with 7 bases lining up with TRBD1. V was clipped by 9 bases and J by 5 bases; unmatched bases: 7. Germline-derived CDR1 and CDR2 are WNHNN and SYGVQD (reference sequence). The CDR3 runs 14 residues. CDR3 sequence: CARNDRDDNSPLHF. In nucleotides, the CDR3 is TGCGCCAGAAATGACAGGGACGATAATTCACCCCTCCACTTT.

This clone was seen a single time. The chain carries TRBV4-3 and TRBJ2-3; 11 bases are a match to TRBD2. Germline CDR1 is LGHNA and CDR2 is YSLEER. The length of the CDR3 is 15 residues. J was trimmed by 5 bases and V by 5 bases; bases with no gene match: 6. The CDR3: CASSVSGGALDTQYF. The CDR3, as DNA: TGCGCCAGCAGCGTTAGCGGGGGGGCCTTAGATACGCAGTATTTT.

This chain connects TRBV5-1 to TRBJ2-3; no clear D. CDR1 is SGHRS, CDR2 YFSETQ, per germline. V was clipped by 4 bases and J by 0 bases, with 18 bases between them. This CDR3 region has 17 residues. The CDR3 protein is CASSPFGRSSSTDTQYF. CDR3 bases: TGCGCCAGCAGCCCCTTTGGCCGGAGCTCTAGCACAGATACGCAGTATTTT. Looking up the rest from reference TRBV5-1 and TRBJ2-3 gives the full variable domain: KAGVTQTPRYLIKTRGQQVTLSCSPISGHRSVSWYQQTPGQGLQFLFEYFSETQRNKGNFPGRFSGRQFSNSRSEMNVSTLELGDSALYLCASSPFGRSSSTDTQYFGPGTRLTVL.

The chain combines TRBV10-3 with TRBJ1-2; D gene uncertain. The germline V and J ends were trimmed by 9 bases and 1 base, with 12 bases remaining between them. From germline, CDR1 is ENHRY and CDR2 SYGVKD. This CDR3 comprises 13 residues. The CDR3 sequence: CAISPVSNYGYTF. The DNA of the CDR3 is TGTGCCATATCTCCTGTGAGTAACTATGGCTACACCTTC.

This clone showed up just once. The V call is TRBV28, the J call TRBJ2-6, with D tentatively TRBD1 (5 bases). The V gene's germline CDR1 is MDHEN and CDR2 SYDVKM. This CDR3 has 17 amino acids. Trimming removed 4 bases at V and 2 bases at J, with 15 bases between. CDR3 in amino acids: CASSSHLRVAGANVLTF. The CDR3 region has the DNA TGTGCCAGCAGTTCCCACCTCAGGGTAGCTGGGGCCAACGTCCTGACTTTC.

The gene calls are TRBV11-2 and TRBJ2-3, with 12 bases that match TRBD2. Per germline, CDR1 SGHAT and CDR2 FQNNGV. CDR3 length: 17 residues. V shed 0 bases, J shed 4 bases, and the junction held 5 bases outside the gene matches. The chain's CDR3 is CASSLDLAGGLSDTQYF. Here the CDR3 DNA reads TGTGCCAGCAGCTTAGATCTAGCGGGGGGGCTTTCAGATACGCAGTATTTT.

V is TRBV5-4 and J is TRBJ2-3, with TRBD1 identical over 8 bases. With 3 bases clipped from V and 5 bases from J, the junction kept 5 bases outside the gene matches. The CDR3 is 14 amino acids. Germline V gene lookup returns CDR1 SGHNT and CDR2 YYREEE (reference sequence). The CDR3 nucleotides are TGTGCCAGCAGCTGGAGGACAGGGAGAGATACGCAGTATTTT. Its translation: CASSWRTGRDTQYF. The full variable domain, rest sourced from reference TRBV5-4 and TRBJ2-3, is ETGVTQSPTHLIKTRGQQVTLRCSSQSGHNTVSWYQQALGQGPQFIFQYYREEENGRGNFPPRFSGLQFPNYSSELNVNALELDDSALYLCASSWRTGRDTQYFGPGTRLTVL.

CDR3 protein: CASSLGGRPYEQYF. In DNA form, the CDR3 reads TGTGCCAGCAGTTTGGGGGGGCGGCCCTACGAGCAGTACTTC. The chain recombines TRBV27 with TRBJ2-7; possible D gene TRBD2, 7 bases. The ends were cut back, 3 bases at V and 2 bases at J, with 11 bases in the middle. This CDR3 comprises 14 residues. Germline V gene lookup returns CDR1 MNHEY and CDR2 SMNVEV (reference sequence).

CDR3 sequence (DNA): TGTGCCAGCAGTACGCCACAGGGCTACGAGCAGTACTTC. It specifies CASSTPQGYEQYF. V usage is TRBV2 and J usage is TRBJ2-7, with a weak D call TRBD1 (6 bases). Germline V gives CDR1 SNHLY, CDR2 FYNNEI. The CDR3 totals 13 residues. Deletions cut 5 bases from V and 3 bases from J, with 11 bases between. The whole variable domain, remainder taken from reference TRBV2 and TRBJ2-7, is EPEVTQTPSHQVTQMGQEVILRCVPISNHLYFYWYRQILGQKVEFLVSFYNNEISEKSEIFDDQFSVERPDGSNFTLKIRSTKLEDSAMYFCASSTPQGYEQYFGPGTRLTVT.

The rearrangement joins TRBV29-1 to TRBJ1-1; perhaps TRBD1 as D (6 bases). V was cut by 0 bases and J by 11 bases, with 19 bases left in between. The CDR3 covers 14 residues. Germline CDR1 SQVTM, CDR2 ANQGSEA. The CDR3 nucleotides are TGCAGCGTTGAAGATCGTGGGGGCGTGGGTGCGGCTTTCTTT. Encoded protein: CSVEDRGGVGAAFF.

Notes on this clone: At one end, the junction sequence differs from germline, possibly due to a read error. The genes are TRBV11-2 and TRBJ2-7; D call uncertain. The CDR3 sequence is 15 residues long. Germline CDR1 SGHAT, CDR2 FQNNGV. CDR3 sequence reads: CASSLGRRISSEQYF. In nucleotides, the CDR3 is TGTGCCAGCAGCTTAGGTAGGCGGATCTCCTCCGAGCAGTACTTC.